This TCR beta chain is from a study of OX40 agonist ivuxolimab in advanced cancers. Study-wide background: Patients were infused with ivuxolimab every 2 weeks at 0.01 to 10 mg/kg. Around 40% of patients had received prior checkpoint inhibitor therapy.

General observations from the study: There was clonal expansion of CD4+ and CD8+ blood T cells by week 6 at 0.1 to 3.0 mg/kg.

The protocol was immunoSEQ multiplex PCR, while the TCRdb copy is restricted to in-frame clones and leaves out a portion. The sample consists of 30,000 to 40,000 clones, roughly 90% of them appearing once. CDR1 is SGHNT and CDR2 is YYREEE in the germline V gene (reference sequence). This CDR3 region has 15 residues. Trimming cost V 2 bases and J 7 bases, with 16 bases left between them. On this clone: Its cognate antigen is unknown.

The receptor's source is an adult with an advanced solid tumor such as melanoma, head and neck, liver or kidney cancer. The J gene is TRBJ1-5, the V gene TRBV5-4; D not resolved. The input for sequencing was CD4+ or CD8+ T cells sorted from blood, taken in a trial of the OX40 agonist ivuxolimab. CDR3: CASSFGAGAPQPQHF. In DNA, the CDR3 is TGTGCCAGCAGCTTCGGCGCAGGAGCCCCCCAGCCCCAGCATTTT.